Listed below are T cell receptor beta chains from one sample, sequenced in a study of Graves' ophthalmopathy and Graves' hyperthyroidism. TCRdb independently ran MiXCR on the multiplex PCR reads; one entry per CDR3 protein. The sample includes 350,000 to 400,000 distinct CDR3 sequences, 15% to 20% of them seen just once. Sequenced material: peripheral blood. The receptors shown here come from a woman under 30 with Graves' ophthalmopathy. CDR3s include the opening cysteine and the closing phenylalanine or tryptophan. The D gene is left open where the match is weak. Rows give clone size only sometimes, using once, few, many, or a class for an expanded clone.

-	many	TRBJ1-2	TRBV6-1	CASSDLPRTAYGYTF	TGTGCCAGCAGTGACCTTCCTAGGACAGCTTATGGCTACACCTTC
-	many	TRBJ1-1	TRBV28	CASSPIRADRGEAFF	TGTGCCAGCAGTCCCATCCGGGCGGACAGAGGTGAAGCTTTCTTT
-	-	TRBJ1-1	TRBV5-1	CASSLVGGSNTEAFF	TGCGCCAGCAGCTTGGTTGGAGGGTCCAACACTGAAGCTTTCTTT
TRBD1	many	TRBJ1-2	TRBV28	CASVSGQEYGYTF	TGTGCCAGCGTTTCGGGACAGGAATATGGCTACACCTTC
-	-	TRBJ2-4	TRBV4-2	CASSQLAKNIQYF	TGTGCCAGCAGCCAGCTGGCCAAAAACATTCAGTACTTC
-	-	TRBJ1-5	TRBV6-1	CASTLTVYQPQHF	TGTGCCAGCACCCTGACAGTATATCAGCCCCAGCATTTT
-	many	TRBJ2-7	TRBV6-2/TRBV6-3	CASSLPKDEQYF	TGTGCCAGCAGTCTCCCCAAGGACGAGCAGTACTTC
-	many	TRBJ2-7	TRBV6-1	CASSPLGRTEQYF	TGTGCCAGCAGTCCTCTGGGGAGGACCGAGCAGTACTTC
-	many	TRBJ2-7	TRBV2	CASSEGGQARYEQYF	TGTGCCAGCAGTGAAGGAGGGCAGGCTCGCTACGAGCAGTACTTC
TRBD2	many	TRBJ2-1	TRBV6-1	CASNGREGNNEQFF	TGTGCCAGCAACGGGCGGGAGGGTAACAATGAGCAGTTCTTC
-	-	TRBJ1-5	TRBV6-2/TRBV6-3	CASSYSAGQPQHF	TGTGCCAGCAGTTACTCCGCGGGTCAGCCCCAGCATTTT
TRBD1	many	TRBJ1-1	TRBV2	CASSVRDRVTNTEAFF	TGTGCCAGCAGTGTACGGGACAGGGTTACGAACACTGAAGCTTTCTTT
-	many	TRBJ2-7	TRBV9	CASSVGQAAYEQYF	TGTGCCAGCAGCGTAGGTCAGGCCGCCTACGAGCAGTACTTC
-	-	TRBJ2-7	TRBV28	CATTRDPLGEQYF	TGTGCCACCACAAGAGATCCCTTAGGGGAGCAGTACTTC
-	many	TRBJ2-2	TRBV12-3/TRBV12-4	CASSLPGLTNTGELFF	TGTGCCAGCAGTCTCCCCGGACTCACAAACACCGGGGAGCTGTTTTTT
-	many	TRBJ2-2	TRBV7-6	CASSLVSGMSAGELFF	TGTGCCAGCAGCTTAGTATCCGGGATGAGTGCCGGGGAGCTGTTTTTT
TRBD2	-	TRBJ2-7	TRBV20-1	CSASGRAPGEQYF	TGCAGTGCTAGCGGGAGGGCCCCCGGGGAGCAGTACTTC
TRBD1	many	TRBJ1-1	TRBV28	CASSLSGTGVEGRKAFF	TGTGCCAGCAGTCTCAGTGGGACAGGGGTTGAGGGGAGAAAAGCTTTCTTT
-	many	TRBJ1-5	TRBV20-1	CSAGPRHNQPQHF	TGCAGTGCAGGGCCCAGGCACAATCAGCCCCAGCATTTT
-	-	TRBJ2-7	TRBV7-2	CASSLLAESYEQYF	TGTGCCAGCAGCTTACTCGCGGAATCCTACGAGCAGTACTTC
TRBD1	many	TRBJ2-1	TRBV19	CASSPTGTAYNEQFF	TGTGCCAGTAGTCCTACTGGGACAGCTTACAATGAGCAGTTCTTC
-	-	TRBJ2-7	TRBV7-8	CASSLTTAHYEQYF	TGTGCCAGCAGCTTAACGACAGCTCACTACGAGCAGTACTTC
-	-	TRBJ2-7	TRBV11-2	CASSLSRSIHEQYF	TGTGCCAGCAGCTTATCAAGATCGATCCACGAGCAGTACTTC
-	many	TRBJ1-2	TRBV30	CASTGRTAYGYTF	TGTGCCTCAACTGGCCGGACAGCCTATGGCTACACCTTC
TRBD2	many	TRBJ2-7	TRBV6-5	CASSPGLAGSLGEQYF	TGTGCCAGCAGTCCGGGACTAGCGGGGTCCTTGGGAGAGCAGTACTTC
-	-	TRBJ1-2	TRBV24-1	CATSDKPVGNDRSNYGYTF	TGTGCCACCAGTGATAAACCCGTCGGGAACGATCGATCTAACTATGGCTACACCTTC
TRBD2	many	TRBJ2-7	TRBV12-3/TRBV12-4	CASTSQAGGPYEQYF	TGTGCCAGCACCTCCCAGGCGGGAGGGCCCTACGAGCAGTACTTC
-	many	TRBJ2-7	TRBV28	CASSSPEGREGEQYF	TGTGCCAGCAGTTCCCCGGAAGGCAGGGAAGGCGAGCAGTACTTC
-	many	TRBJ2-5	TRBV7-9	CASSLADLLQYF	TGTGCCAGCAGCTTAGCGGACTTACTGCAGTACTTC
TRBD2	few	TRBJ2-7	TRBV6-1	CASSEGTSGIYEQYF	TGTGCCAGCAGTGAAGGGACTAGCGGAATCTACGAGCAGTACTTC
-	many	TRBJ2-2	TRBV27	CASSFSTAINTGELFF	TGTGCCAGCAGTTTTAGCACAGCTATTAACACCGGGGAGCTGTTTTTT
-	many	TRBJ1-1	TRBV28	CASSPRPGLNTEAFF	TGTGCCAGCAGTCCAAGACCAGGGTTGAACACTGAAGCTTTCTTT
-	few	TRBJ1-1	TRBV6-1	CASSVEQSPTEAFF	TGTGCCAGCAGTGTAGAGCAGAGCCCCACTGAAGCTTTCTTT
TRBD1	-	TRBJ1-2	TRBV12-3/TRBV12-4	CASSKDRGKLGYTF	TGTGCCAGCAGTAAGGACAGGGGAAAATTGGGCTACACCTTC
-	-	TRBJ2-5	TRBV4-3	CASSQDSRGETQYF	TGCGCCAGCAGCCAAGATAGCAGAGGAGAGACCCAGTACTTC
TRBD1	many	TRBJ1-1	TRBV2	CASSEDATGGTEAFF	TGTGCCAGCAGCGAAGATGCGACAGGGGGAACTGAAGCTTTCTTT